Included here is one TCR beta chain sequence, with context. Profiled with immunoSEQ multiplex PCR; TCRdb holds only in-frame clones, not every one. The repertoire holds about 2 million clones, with approximately 95% as singletons. This record belongs to a study of shared clonotypes between healthy human individuals. The TCR was taken from a man between 18 and 29 years old in good health. The sequenced sample was naive CD4+ T cells sorted from blood. Noted subset: CD45RA+ positively selected.

The CDR3 here is CASTHGRLNEQFF. In DNA form, the CDR3 reads TGTGCCAGCACCCATGGCCGGCTCAATGAGCAGTTCTTC. V gene TRBV11-2 combines with J gene TRBJ2-1, with D hard to call. Germline V gene sequence: CDR1 SGHAT, CDR2 FQNNGV. Trimming pared 7 bases from V and 6 bases from J, leaving 13 bases between. The CDR3 runs to 13 residues. Looking up the rest from reference TRBV11-2 and TRBJ2-1 gives the full variable domain: EAGVAQSPRYKIIEKRQSVAFWCNPISGHATLYWYQQILGQGPKLLIQFQNNGVVDDSQLPKDRFSAERLKGVDSTLKIQPAKLEDSAVYLCASTHGRLNEQFFGPGTRLTVL.